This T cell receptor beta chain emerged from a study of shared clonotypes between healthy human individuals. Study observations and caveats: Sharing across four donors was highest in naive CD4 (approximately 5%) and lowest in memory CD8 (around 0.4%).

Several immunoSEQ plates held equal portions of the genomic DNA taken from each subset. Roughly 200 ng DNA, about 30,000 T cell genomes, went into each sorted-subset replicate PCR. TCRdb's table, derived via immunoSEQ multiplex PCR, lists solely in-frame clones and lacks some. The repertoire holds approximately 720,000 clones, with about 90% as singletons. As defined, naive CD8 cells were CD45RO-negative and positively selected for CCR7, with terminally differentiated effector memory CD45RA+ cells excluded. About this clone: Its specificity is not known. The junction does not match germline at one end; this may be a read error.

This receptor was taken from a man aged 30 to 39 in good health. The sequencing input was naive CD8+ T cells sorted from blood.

The CDR3 sequence: CASSLDWENAGELFF. The CDR3 nucleotides read TGTGCCAGCAGCCTCGATTGGGAGAACGCCGGGGAGCTGTTTTTT. The chain employs TRBV5-5 and TRBJ2-2; TRBD2 might be the D (5 bases). Germline lookup yields CDR1 SGHKS and CDR2 YYEKEE (reference sequence). The CDR3 extends over 15 amino acids.